The 14 T cell receptor beta chains presented below share a single source sample, sequenced in a study of beta chain features in type 1 diabetes. Every bit of the isolated RNA underwent reverse transcription, so sequencing read expressed TCRB transcripts. The method was immunoSEQ multiplex PCR; TCRdb's version includes in-frame clones alone and lacks a portion of them. The sample consists of about 900,000 clones, roughly 17% of them appearing once. The sample comprised naive CD4+ T cells from blood. The receptors shown here come from a woman aged 18 to 35 in good health.

In its sample, this clone was seen a few times. J is TRBJ1-5 and V is TRBV28; 9 bases are a match to TRBD1. This CDR3 is built from 15 residues. V dropped 5 bases and J dropped 2; count of bases not matched to a gene: 4. Per the germline V gene, CDR1 is MDHEN and CDR2 is SYDVKM. CDR3 in amino acids: CASSPWTGGNQPQHF. DNA for the CDR3: TGTGCCAGCAGTCCATGGACAGGGGGCAATCAGCCCCAGCATTTT.

The rearrangement joins TRBV7-8 to TRBJ2-7; tentatively, D is TRBD1 (5 bases). The CDR3 contains 16 residues. Between the trimmed V and J ends, which lost 5 bases and 2 bases, there was a span of 19 bases. CDR1 SGHVS and CDR2 FQNEAQ come from the germline V gene. The DNA for the CDR3 is TGTGCCAGCAGCAAATATTCAGGGTCCTTGGCCTACGAGCAGTACTTC. This translates into CASSKYSGSLAYEQYF.

Only a few counts were recorded for this clone. The V call is TRBV4-1, the J call TRBJ1-2; TRBD1 is a possible D gene (6 bases). Germline-derived CDR1 and CDR2 are MGHRA and YSYEKL. The CDR3 spans 15 residues. Trimming pared 0 bases from V and 6 bases from J, leaving 14 bases between. The CDR3 is CASSQDQGRSNGYTF. The CDR3 nucleotides read TGCGCCAGCAGCCAAGACCAGGGGAGATCTAATGGCTACACCTTC.

This clone was counted only a few times. The rearrangement links TRBV6-1 to TRBJ2-6; D gene ambiguous. This CDR3 spans 15 amino acids. V gave up 5 bases and J gave up 0 bases, with 8 bases separating them. The germline CDR1 and CDR2 sequences are MNHNS and SASEGT. The CDR3 DNA follows: TGTGCCAGCAGTTTTCCGAGCTCTGGGGCCAACGTCCTGACTTTC. As protein: CASSFPSSGANVLTF.

This clone was seen a few times. This sequence joins TRBV7-9 and TRBJ1-3; no definite D call. The CDR3 loop spans 14 amino acids. With 5 bases removed from V and 3 bases from J, the gap between germline ends came to 11 bases. Germline loops: CDR1 SEHNR, CDR2 FQNEAQ (reference sequence). CDR3 amino acids: CASSADLYGNTIYF. The DNA of the CDR3 is TGTGCCAGCAGCGCAGATTTGTATGGAAACACCATATATTTT.

CDR3 sequence (DNA): TGTGCCAGCTTTGAACGGGGTCCCGTTGTAAAACTGTTTTTT. Its translation is CASFERGPVVKLFF. The rearrangement uses TRBV2 and TRBJ1-4; D not resolved. Trimming removed 8 bases from V and 10 bases from J, with 20 bases in between. Germline V CDR1 and CDR2: SNHLY, FYNNEI. This CDR3 has 14 amino acids. Full variable domain (outside the CDR3, taken from reference TRBV2 and TRBJ1-4): EPEVTQTPSHQVTQMGQEVILRCVPISNHLYFYWYRQILGQKVEFLVSFYNNEISEKSEIFDDQFSVERPDGSNFTLKIRSTKLEDSAMYFCASFERGPVVKLFFGSGTQLSVL.

The gene calls are TRBV29-1 and TRBJ2-5, with D uncertain. This CDR3 has 11 amino acids. Germline CDR1 is SQVTM and CDR2 is ANQGSEA. Trimming left V 5 bases short and J 5 bases short, with 9 bases between. CDR3 coding DNA: TGCAGCGTTACCATCGGGGAGACCCAGTACTTC. It is translated as CSVTIGETQYF.

This clone was observed a handful of times. The chain recombines TRBV21-1 with TRBJ2-7; the DNA was not used to check the table's D call, TRBD2. TRBV21-1 is described as a pseudogene. This CDR3 contains 16 residues. The CDR3 nucleotides are TGTGCCAGCAGCAGACCCCGGGTAGCGGGCTCCTACGAGCAGTACTTC. Protein: CASSRPRVAGSYEQYF.

This chain links TRBV11-2 with TRBJ2-2, with a weak D call TRBD2 (6 bases). Germline CDR1 reads SGHAT; CDR2 reads FQNNGV. The V and J ends lost 4 bases and 4 bases respectively, with 10 bases between them. The CDR3 sequence is 14 residues long. The CDR3, as DNA: TGTGCCAGCAGCTGGGGACTTCTCACCGGGGAGCTGTTTTTT. It specifies CASSWGLLTGELFF.

The sample holds a few counts of this clone. In the same sample, other DNA sequences code for this CDR3. This chain joins TRBV20-1 and TRBJ2-1, with unresolved D. Between the trimmed V and J ends, which lost 2 bases and 5 bases, there was a span of 1 base. The CDR3 spans 10 residues. Germline V lookup: CDR1 DFQATT, CDR2 SNEGSKA (reference sequence). CDR3 loop: CSARNNEQFF. The CDR3 DNA reads as TGCAGTGCTAGAAACAATGAGCAGTTCTTC.

This chain connects TRBV9 to TRBJ2-5; no clear D. This CDR3 spans 15 amino acids. Per the germline V gene, CDR1 is SGDLS and CDR2 is YYNGEE. V was clipped by 2 bases and J by 5 bases, with 16 bases between them. The CDR3 bases are TGTGCCAGCAGCGTTGGAATTTTGGGTTCCGAGACCCAGTACTTC. Translation: CASSVGILGSETQYF.

This clone was found a few times. The rearrangement joins TRBV9 to TRBJ1-1; 10 bases are a match to TRBD1. CDR3 length: 15 residues. V lost 4 bases to trimming and J lost 4 bases; unmatched junction nucleotides: 7. CDR1 is SGDLS, CDR2 YYNGEE, per germline. The DNA of the CDR3 is TGTGCCAGCAGCTCCCGGGACAGGGGATTCACTGAAGCTTTCTTT. Residues: CASSSRDRGFTEAFF.

This clone has just a few counts. This rearrangement joins TRBV6-5 to TRBJ1-2; D ambiguous. Deletions cut 6 bases from V and 8 bases from J, with 13 bases between. Germline V lookup: CDR1 MNHEY, CDR2 SVGAGI. CDR3 size: 12 residues. CDR3 protein: CASSPRKWGYTF. CDR3 DNA sequence: TGTGCCAGCAGCCCTCGGAAATGGGGCTACACCTTC.

This clone was counted between two and nine times. CDR3 region: CASRRYKNTEAFF. The CDR3 DNA follows: TGTGCCAGCAGACGCTACAAGAACACTGAAGCTTTCTTT. This chain links TRBV6-5 with TRBJ1-1; unclear D gene. Germline V gene lookup returns CDR1 MNHEY and CDR2 SVGAGI. V was shortened by 6 bases and J by 1 base, with 9 bases between the two germline ends. This CDR3 spans 13 amino acids.